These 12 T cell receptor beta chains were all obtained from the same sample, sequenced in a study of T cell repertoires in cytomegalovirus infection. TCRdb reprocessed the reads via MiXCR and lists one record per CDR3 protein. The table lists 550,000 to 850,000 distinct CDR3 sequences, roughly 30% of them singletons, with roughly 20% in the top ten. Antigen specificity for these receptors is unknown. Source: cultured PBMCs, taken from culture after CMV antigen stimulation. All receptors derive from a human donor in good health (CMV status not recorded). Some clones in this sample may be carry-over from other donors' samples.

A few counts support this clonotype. The CDR3, as DNA: TGTGCCAGCAGCCGTCAGGGAGTGGGGAACACCGGGGAGCTGTTTTTT. As protein: CASSRQGVGNTGELFF. The rearrangement links TRBV5-5 to TRBJ2-2, with D perhaps TRBD1 or TRBD2 (5 bases each). The germline CDR1 and CDR2 sequences are SGHKS and YYEKEE (reference sequence). Trimming removed 4 bases at V and 1 base at J, with 14 bases between. This CDR3 is 16 amino acids long.

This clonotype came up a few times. The CDR3 DNA reads TGTGCCAGCAGTTACATGAGGACAGGGAGGAGTAAGCCCCAGCATTTT. Residues: CASSYMRTGRSKPQHF. The chain combines TRBV6-2 or TRBV6-3 with TRBJ1-5; 8 bases are a match to TRBD1. The germline V gene encodes CDR1 MNHEY and CDR2 SVGEGT. Trimming at V came to 2 bases and at J to 8 bases, leaving 11 bases not matched to a gene. The CDR3 length is 16 residues.

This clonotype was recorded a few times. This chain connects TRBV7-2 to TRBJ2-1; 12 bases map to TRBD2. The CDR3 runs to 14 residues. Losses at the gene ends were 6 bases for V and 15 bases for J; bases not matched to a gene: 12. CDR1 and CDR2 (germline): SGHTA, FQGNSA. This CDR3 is CASRRTSGVATSFF. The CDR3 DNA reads TGTGCCAGCAGAAGGACTAGCGGGGTTGCCACCTCGTTCTTC.

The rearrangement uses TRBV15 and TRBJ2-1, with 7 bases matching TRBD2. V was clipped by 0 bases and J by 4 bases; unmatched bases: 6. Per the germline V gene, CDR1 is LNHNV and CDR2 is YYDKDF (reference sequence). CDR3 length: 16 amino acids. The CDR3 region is CATSRDATGGYNEQFF. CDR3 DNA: TGTGCCACCAGCAGAGATGCGACGGGGGGTTACAATGAGCAGTTCTTC.

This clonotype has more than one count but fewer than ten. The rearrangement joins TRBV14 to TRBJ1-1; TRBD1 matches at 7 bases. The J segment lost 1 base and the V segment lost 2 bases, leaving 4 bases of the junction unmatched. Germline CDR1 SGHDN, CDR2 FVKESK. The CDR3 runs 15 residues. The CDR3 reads CASSQKGARNTEAFF. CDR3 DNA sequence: TGTGCCAGCAGCCAAAAGGGGGCCAGGAACACTGAAGCTTTCTTT.

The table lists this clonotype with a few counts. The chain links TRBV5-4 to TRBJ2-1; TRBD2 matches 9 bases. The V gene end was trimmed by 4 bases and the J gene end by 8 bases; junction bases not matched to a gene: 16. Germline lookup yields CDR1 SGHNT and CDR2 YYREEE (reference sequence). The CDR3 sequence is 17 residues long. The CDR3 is CASSVLSGGRLRDEQFF. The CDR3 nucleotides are TGTGCCAGCAGCGTGCTCAGCGGGGGGCGACTTAGAGATGAGCAGTTCTTC.

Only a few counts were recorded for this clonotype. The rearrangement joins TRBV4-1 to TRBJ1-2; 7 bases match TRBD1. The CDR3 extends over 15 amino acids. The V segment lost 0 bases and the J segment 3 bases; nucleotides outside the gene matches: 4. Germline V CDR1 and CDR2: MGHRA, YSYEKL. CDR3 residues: CASSQEDRSYYGYTF. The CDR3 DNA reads TGCGCCAGCAGCCAAGAGGACAGGTCTTACTATGGCTACACCTTC.

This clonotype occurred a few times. The CDR3 DNA sequence: TGTGCCAGCAGCCGCCGGGAAGCGACGGAGACCCAGTACTTC. Its protein product is CASSRREATETQYF. The genes are TRBV7-8 and TRBJ2-5; TRBD2 is a possible D gene (5 bases). The CDR3 runs to 14 residues. V was pared by 5 bases and J by 5 bases, with 15 bases between. Looked up from germline, CDR1 is SGHVS and CDR2 is FQNEAQ.

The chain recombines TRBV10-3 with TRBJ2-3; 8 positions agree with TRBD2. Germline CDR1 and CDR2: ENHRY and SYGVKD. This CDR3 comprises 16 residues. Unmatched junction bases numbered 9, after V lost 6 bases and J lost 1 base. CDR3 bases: TGTGCCATCAGCTACCGGGGGGGCCCCGGCACAGATACGCAGTATTTT. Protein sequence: CAISYRGGPGTDTQYF.

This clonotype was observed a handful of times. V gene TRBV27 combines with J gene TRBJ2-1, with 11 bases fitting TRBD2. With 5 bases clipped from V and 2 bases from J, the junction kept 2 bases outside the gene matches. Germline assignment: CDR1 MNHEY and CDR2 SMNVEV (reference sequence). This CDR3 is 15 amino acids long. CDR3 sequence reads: CASSEGLAAYNEQFF. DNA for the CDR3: TGTGCCAGCAGTGAGGGACTAGCGGCCTACAATGAGCAGTTCTTC.

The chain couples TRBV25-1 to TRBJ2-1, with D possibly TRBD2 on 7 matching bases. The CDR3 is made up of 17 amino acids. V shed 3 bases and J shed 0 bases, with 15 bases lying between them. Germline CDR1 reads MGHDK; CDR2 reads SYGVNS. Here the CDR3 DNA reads TGTGCCAGCAGTGATCGGGGGGCCAAGTTCTCCTACAATGAGCAGTTCTTC. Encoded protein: CASSDRGAKFSYNEQFF.

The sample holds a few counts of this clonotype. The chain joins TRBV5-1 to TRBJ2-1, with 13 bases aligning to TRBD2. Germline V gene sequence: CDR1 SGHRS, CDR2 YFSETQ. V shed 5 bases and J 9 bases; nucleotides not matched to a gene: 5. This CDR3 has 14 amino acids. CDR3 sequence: CASRRTSGSGEQFF. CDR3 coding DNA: TGCGCCAGCAGACGGACTAGCGGGAGCGGTGAGCAGTTCTTC.